This TCR beta chain was found in a study of blood T cell repertoires in COVID-19. Study-wide context: The samples span acute and convalescent COVID-19 from the United States, Italy and Spain. PBMCs, B-cell-depleted T cells, or T cells provided the cDNA or gDNA that made up the material.

With V trimmed by 4 bases and J by 2 bases, 6 bases remained unmatched. The CDR3 covers 15 residues. The germline CDR1 and CDR2 sequences are SGHTS and YDEGEE. In the source study's methods: Amplification of reference gene primers was used by the study to estimate nucleated cell counts. Using immunoSEQ multiplex PCR, the repertoire was profiled, and TCRdb retains in-frame clones only, with some absent. D and trimming come from the DNA, and the V and J calls and clone size come from that table. This table has fewer than 350,000 clones, about 88% appearing once. Followed over time, Seattle patients had been enrolled while infection was active.

The receptor was derived from a woman in her 70s with COVID-19, enrolled during active disease. Sequenced sample: peripheral blood. The chain joins TRBV5-8 to TRBJ2-5; 9 nucleotides agree with TRBD1. This CDR3 reads CASSGRDRDQETQYF. The CDR3 region has the DNA TGTGCCAGCAGCGGCCGGGACAGGGATCAAGAGACCCAGTACTTC.